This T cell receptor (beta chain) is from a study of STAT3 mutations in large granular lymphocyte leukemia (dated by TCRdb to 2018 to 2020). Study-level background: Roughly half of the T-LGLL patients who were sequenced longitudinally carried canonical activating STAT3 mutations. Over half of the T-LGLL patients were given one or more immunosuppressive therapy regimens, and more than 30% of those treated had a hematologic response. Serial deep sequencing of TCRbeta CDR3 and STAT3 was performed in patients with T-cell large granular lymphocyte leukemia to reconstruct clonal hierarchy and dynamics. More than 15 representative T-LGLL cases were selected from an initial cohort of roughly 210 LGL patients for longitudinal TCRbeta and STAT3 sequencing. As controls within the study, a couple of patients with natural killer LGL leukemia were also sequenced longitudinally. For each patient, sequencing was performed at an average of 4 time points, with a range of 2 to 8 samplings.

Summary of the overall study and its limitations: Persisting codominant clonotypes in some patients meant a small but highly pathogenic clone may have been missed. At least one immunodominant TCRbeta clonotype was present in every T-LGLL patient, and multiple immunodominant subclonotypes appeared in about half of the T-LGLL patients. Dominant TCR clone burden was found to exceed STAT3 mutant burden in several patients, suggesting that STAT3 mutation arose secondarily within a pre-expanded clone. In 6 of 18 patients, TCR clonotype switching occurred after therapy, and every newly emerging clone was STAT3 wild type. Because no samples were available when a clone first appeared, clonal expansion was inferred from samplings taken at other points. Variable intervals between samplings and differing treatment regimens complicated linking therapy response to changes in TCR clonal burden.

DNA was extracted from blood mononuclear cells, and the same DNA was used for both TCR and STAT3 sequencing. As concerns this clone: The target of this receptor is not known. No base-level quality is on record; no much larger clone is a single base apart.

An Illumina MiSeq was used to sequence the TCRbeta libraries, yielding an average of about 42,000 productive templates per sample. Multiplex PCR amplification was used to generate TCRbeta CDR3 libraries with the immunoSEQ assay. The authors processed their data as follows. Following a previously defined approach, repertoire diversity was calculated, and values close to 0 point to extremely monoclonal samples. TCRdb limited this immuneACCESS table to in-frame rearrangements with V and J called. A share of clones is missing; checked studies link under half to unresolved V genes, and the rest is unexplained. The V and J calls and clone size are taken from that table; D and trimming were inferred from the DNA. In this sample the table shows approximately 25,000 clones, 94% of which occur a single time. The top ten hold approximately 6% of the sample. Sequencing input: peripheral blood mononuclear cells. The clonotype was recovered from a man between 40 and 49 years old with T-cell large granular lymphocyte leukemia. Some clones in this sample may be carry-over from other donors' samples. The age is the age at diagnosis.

The CDR3 region reads CASSGQGGLSRAFF. The nucleotide sequence reads TGTGCCAGCAGCGGACAGGGGGGGCTGTCCCGGGCTTTCTTT. The receptor chain draws on TRBV9 and TRBJ1-1; 9 of the junction bases match TRBD1. There are 14 amino acids in the CDR3, from cysteine to phenylalanine inclusive. CDR3 DNA is the only sequence kept; it has 42 bases, read in frame from the first base. V ends up 3 bases short and J 11 bases short, with an unmatched junction base count of 11. Taken from the germline V gene, the CDR1 and CDR2 loops are SGDLS and YYNGEE.